This T cell receptor (beta chain) derives from a study of cytomegalovirus exposure and HLA in healthy donors (dated 2017 in TCRdb). Regarding the research as a whole: An earlier analysis of under 600 of the donors reported more than 250 Gb of sequence data and approximately 110 million unique TCR beta sequences from 150 million to 200 million T cells. An early release that covered about 600 HLA-typed donors contained approximately 300 gigabases of sequencing data and tens of millions of unique TCR sequences. Of the 350 to 450 genotyped donors, 81% were placed in the genetic ancestry cluster associated with self-reported Caucasian donors. The aim of the study was to test whether cataloging public T cell receptors could identify signatures of past pathogen exposure. Using immunosequencing, the study profiled T cell repertoires from 666 subjects and related those repertoires to cytomegalovirus serostatus. Along with the roughly 670-subject first cohort, a separate validation cohort of over a hundred different subjects was used. The study combined high-throughput TCR immunosequencing, statistical association of individual TCRs with disease status, and machine learning to predict cytomegalovirus infection status. To study patterns of TCR occurrence, a later analysis re-analyzed previously published TCR beta repertoires from 700 or so donors and added high-resolution HLA genotyping. Rather than using new phenotypic data, the later analysis identified candidate immune exposures from TCR beta sequences and from how often those sequences occurred across donors. To decide whether each TCR beta V gene segment behaved as functional or pseudogenic, an earlier analysis of nearly 600 of the donors relied on high-throughput TCR beta sequencing. Donor age, sex, ethnicity and CMV serostatus were compiled together with the repertoire data. In a later genetic analysis, genome-wide SNP genotypes for about three fifths of the roughly 670 donors were used, and that subset was treated as a discovery cohort. Every repertoire in the discovery cohort had been generated on one and the same sequencing platform. Class I and class II HLA loci were covered by the typing at four-digit resolution. Typing coverage differed by locus: A, B, C, DRB1 and DQB1 were typed in about 620-630 donors, DQA1 in approximately 520, DPA1 in around 580, and DPB1 in roughly 470. Several DR-DQ haplotypes were handled as single units for association and clustering because linkage in the cohort was strong. Across roughly 420 genotyped donors of the cohort, an average of about 220,000 unique TCR beta nucleotide sequences per donor were sequenced, and roughly 18% of those sequences were non-productive. Beyond this particular receptor, the publication reports: Across donors, most TCR sequences were observed very rarely, whereas some public TCRs were present in many individuals. Correlated functional status among segregating V segments might be attributable to linkage disequilibrium, but an unknown experimental factor could not be ruled out. A cluster of highly shared sequence variants was judged likely to be a technical artifact of the sequencing pipeline. Approximately 18 rarely observed V segments, including chromosome 9 orphons, were excluded from the earlier analysis of approximately 500 of the donors because counts were too low. This cohort had only TCR beta chains sequenced, and the lack of alpha or paired-chain data limited which features could be detected. A few of the identified cytomegalovirus-associated TCR beta chains were confirmed in vitro to be specific for cytomegalovirus antigens. A later analysis found that most CMV-associated TCR beta chains appeared HLA-restricted, with HLA associations seemingly driven largely by CMV exposure. A further reported finding was that TCR beta sequences accurately predicted the HLA-A and HLA-B alleles for most subjects in the first cohort. Roughly uniform sequencing depth across donors was assumed in presence/absence analyses, although this assumption may not hold. An earlier analysis of approximately 570 of the donors showed that most TCR beta V segments appeared in productive rearrangements either about 87% or about 30% of the time, which broadly matched IMGT annotations. A later genetic analysis associated a missense DCLRE1C variant with V-gene and J-gene trimming of TCR beta chains, and an independent cohort replicated the association. A total of 150 to 200 TCR beta chains were listed by the study as associated with cytomegalovirus. Cytomegalovirus status was reported to be diagnosed by the classifier with high specificity and sensitivity in both the original and validation cohorts. Immune exposure information for the cohort was limited to CMV serostatus. Because HLA typing was missing for some donors at each locus, association tests included only the typed subset. In a later analysis, the rate of TCR association differed among HLA loci, with DRB1 alleles having the most associated TCRs and HLA-C alleles having the fewest. Compared with equally common non-associated chains, HLA-associated TCR beta chains in a later analysis were more clonally expanded and had lower generation probabilities. A later genetic analysis reported fewer N-insertions in productive TCRs among donors in an Asian-associated ancestry cluster than the roughly 700-donor mean. In a later analysis, 16,951 TCR beta sequences were associated with specific HLA alleles at a false discovery rate of 0.05. It was suggested by the authors that the approach could potentially be generalized to other disease states and immunological phenotypes. Strong co-occurrence of HLA alleles, especially DR and DQ, made assigning TCR associations to individual alleles difficult. Because the 87-base-pair reads could not distinguish some IMGT-functional V segments, including TRBV6-2 and TRBV6-3, those segments were excluded. In a later analysis, several top co-occurrence clusters were reported to appear linked to parvovirus B19, influenza, CMV and Epstein-Barr virus.

The cohort comprised several hundred healthy bone marrow donors. Cohort members were all nominally healthy when sampled, although unrecorded immune exposures were likely present. The donor was CMV seronegative and was included in the group of approximately 350 seronegative cohort members. Each donor provided a peripheral blood sample, and peripheral blood mononuclear cells were used for TCR beta sequencing. Genomic DNA extraction from the blood cell samples was performed with the Qiagen DNeasy Blood Extraction Kit. As for this clone: The antigen it binds to is not known. No base quality information exists; no much larger clone differs at one position.

Preparation of the library involved the immunoSEQ multiplex PCR assay. A mixture of 60 forward primers for TCR Vbeta segments and 13 reverse primers for TCR Jbeta segments was used in the multiplex PCR. Amplification of the CDR3 region of rearranged TCR beta genes was performed with a multiplex PCR assay on genomic DNA. The Illumina HiSeq System was used to sequence the amplified TCR beta libraries as 87-base-pair reads. The authors' analysis ran thus. A later analysis tallied around 82 million unique TCR beta chains across the 666 repertoires, and some 10 million of those chains were shared by two or more donors. Raw reads were error-corrected and collapsed into unique sequences by a nearest-neighbor algorithm in which closely related sequences were merged to remove PCR and sequencing errors. Alignment of CDR3 sequences to IMGT reference sequences was used to assign V, D and J gene segments. For a sequence to be retained, a match of at least six nucleotides to both a V gene segment and a J gene segment was required. A rearrangement counted as productive if the CDR3 had no stop codons and remained in frame with V and J, and every other rearrangement counted as non-productive. Following IMGT convention, CDR3 was defined as the stretch from the second conserved V-encoded cysteine up to the conserved J-encoded phenylalanine. The earlier analysis of 587 of the donors excluded sequences that lacked an unambiguous match to a single V gene segment. In an earlier analysis of 500 to 750 of the donors, V segments were called functional above 56.7% productive rearrangements and were called segregating when the between-donor standard deviation exceeded 5%. A statistical classification framework was developed to diagnose cytomegalovirus status using the catalog of TCR beta chain sequences. In a later analysis, V and J genes were assigned by comparing TCR nucleotide sequences against IMGT/GENE-DB human TR gene sequences. Using the TCRdist pipeline, a later analysis assigned CDR3 sequences along with most-parsimonious VDJ recombination scenarios. In a later analysis, every TCR beta chain was defined by the combination of its CDR3 amino acid sequence and its V-gene family, and reads without a unique V-gene family were dropped. A later analysis removed roughly 590 highly shared, low-generation-probability nucleotide sequences to deal with suspected cross-contamination and a sequencing artifact. In a later analysis, a clonal expansion index for each public chain was calculated from normalized within-repertoire ranks of inferred template counts. In a later analysis, generation probabilities were computed using a VDJ recombination model fitted to out-of-frame rearrangements, and the results were checked against IGoR. In a later analysis, hypergeometric tests were used to score TCR-TCR, TCR-HLA and TCR-CMV co-occurrence, with a repertoire-size bias correction applied to TCR pairs. False discovery rates were estimated in a later analysis by permuting HLA or CMV assignments 20 times. In a later analysis, co-occurring TCRs were grouped with DBSCAN, and TCRdist sequence similarity was added when clustering was performed within HLA-allele-positive subsets. Co-occurrence clustering excluded repertoires with fewer than 30,000 or more than 120,000 public chains, plus five with anomalous nucleotide sharing. As stored in TCRdb, this immuneACCESS dataset retains in-frame rearrangements with V and J assigned. A fraction of the clones does not appear; measured against another copy, unresolved V genes explain less than half of the discrepancy, and the remainder lacks a known reason. V, J and clone size were drawn from that table, and D and trimming were deduced from the DNA. Present in this sample are some 150,000 clones, 70% to 80% of which were seen just once. Of the sample, 1.3% to 1.5% falls within the top ten clones.

From the cysteine up to the phenylalanine, the CDR3 has a length of 13 residues. Here the CDR3 DNA is all that survives: 39 bases in frame from base 1. Trimming removed 9 bases from V and 7 bases from J, leaving 19 bases between the germline ends. Reading the germline V gene gives CDR1 SGHVS and CDR2 FQNEAQ. The sample consisted of PBMCs. Recombination joined TRBV7-8 with TRBJ2-7; a weak D assignment points to TRBD1 (5 bases agree). This receptor was identified in a man between 60 and 75 years old in good health and CMV-seronegative. The nucleotide sequence is given as TGTGCCAGTCGATCGGGTCAGGGTCGAGAGCAGTACTTC. Protein translation: CASRSGQGREQYF.